A single sample gave rise to the 27 T cell receptor beta chains below, sequenced in a study of blood T cell repertoires in COVID-19. The data were produced by immunoSEQ multiplex PCR, yet TCRdb's version contains in-frame clones alone and is incomplete. The profile shows approximately 45,000 clones, around nine tenths of them singletons. Source material: peripheral blood. The receptors were sampled from a man aged 40-55 years with COVID-19, enrolled during active disease.

V and J are TRBV10-2 and TRBJ2-1; 12 positions agree with TRBD2. The CDR3 has 14 amino acids. CDR1 WSHSY and CDR2 SAAADI come from the germline V gene. V shed 4 bases, J shed 6 bases, and the junction held 1 base outside the gene matches. The DNA of the CDR3 is TGCGCCAGCAGTGCTAGCGGGGGGGCCAATGAGCAGTTCTTC. Encoded protein: CASSASGGANEQFF.

The V and J genes are TRBV27 and TRBJ1-1; D gene ambiguous. V lost 6 bases to trimming and J lost 4 bases, with 21 bases between them. The CDR3 has 16 amino acids. Germline CDR1 is MNHEY and CDR2 is SMNVEV (reference sequence). The CDR3 nucleotides read TGTGCCAGCAGCCCTCAAACGGGAGGAACCCTCACTGAAGCTTTCTTT. It encodes CASSPQTGGTLTEAFF.

The chain is built from TRBV29-1 and TRBJ2-1; D not certain. The V end was cut by 2 bases, the J end by 9 bases, with 11 bases between. This CDR3 contains 12 residues. Germline V gene data show CDR1 as SQVTM and CDR2 as ANQGSEA. CDR3 nucleotide sequence: TGCAGCGTTGAACATGGTACGGGTGAGCAGTTCTTC. Its translation: CSVEHGTGEQFF.

J is TRBJ1-1 and V is TRBV5-4; a weak D match, TRBD1 (5 bases). CDR3 length equals 18 residues. Trimming removed 2 bases at V and 0 bases at J, with 20 bases between. The germline gives CDR1 SGHNT, CDR2 YYREEE (reference sequence). This CDR3 is CASSLLPVVGRVNTEAFF. The CDR3 bases are TGTGCCAGCAGCTTACTCCCCGTCGTGGGGCGCGTGAACACTGAAGCTTTCTTT. Filled out from reference TRBV5-4 and TRBJ1-1, the complete variable domain reads ETGVTQSPTHLIKTRGQQVTLRCSSQSGHNTVSWYQQALGQGPQFIFQYYREEENGRGNFPPRFSGLQFPNYSSELNVNALELDDSALYLCASSLLPVVGRVNTEAFFGQGTRLTVV.

The chain joins TRBV4-1 to TRBJ2-1; D is ambiguous. The germline V and J ends were trimmed by 5 bases and 1 base, with 9 bases remaining between them. Germline V gene lookup returns CDR1 MGHRA and CDR2 YSYEKL. This CDR3 has 14 residues. This CDR3 reads CASSSVRSYNEQFF. CDR3 bases: TGCGCCAGCAGCTCGGTCAGGTCCTACAATGAGCAGTTCTTC.

The genes are TRBV6-6 and TRBJ2-3, with D maybe TRBD1 (5 bases). Deletions cut 5 bases from V and 3 bases from J, with 12 bases between. CDR3 size: 14 residues. Per germline, CDR1 MNHNY and CDR2 SVGAGI (reference sequence). CDR3 loop: CASSQRGWTDTQYF. CDR3 nucleotides: TGTGCCAGCAGTCAAAGGGGTTGGACAGATACGCAGTATTTT.

CDR3 amino acids: CASSSPQGYEQYF. The DNA of the CDR3 is TGTGCCAGCAGTTCACCACAGGGGTACGAGCAGTACTTC. V and J are TRBV12-3 or TRBV12-4 and TRBJ2-7, with 7 nucleotides matching TRBD1. The CDR3 extends over 13 amino acids. Trimming removed 4 bases from V and 4 bases from J; junction bases left unmatched: 4.

This rearrangement joins TRBV18 to TRBJ1-5; 12 bases fit TRBD1. The CDR3 is 18 residues long. The germline V gene encodes CDR1 KGHSH and CDR2 LQKENI. V lost 6 bases and J lost 4; bases outside the gene matches: 13. CDR3 loop: CASSLQPGQGALNQPQHF. The CDR3 coding sequence is TGTGCCAGCTCGCTCCAACCGGGACAGGGGGCCTTAAATCAGCCCCAGCATTTT. Supplemented by reference TRBV18 and TRBJ1-5, the full variable domain reads NAGVMQNPRHLVRRRGQEARLRCSPMKGHSHVYWYRQLPEEGLKFMVYLQKENIIDESGMPKERFSAEFPKEGPSILRIQQVVRGDSAAYFCASSLQPGQGALNQPQHFGDGTRLSIL.

The chain links TRBV11-3 to TRBJ1-2, with D perhaps matching TRBD1 (5 bases). The V gene lost 1 base and the J gene lost 6 bases, with 15 bases spanning the gap. The germline CDR1 and CDR2 sequences are SGHNT and YENEEA. The CDR3 spans 15 residues. CDR3 bases: TGTGCCAGCAGCTTAGGAATCCGGACAAAGGATGGCTACACCTTC. It yields the protein CASSLGIRTKDGYTF.

The CDR3 here is CASSLGGQGESPLHF. The CDR3 nucleotides are TGTGCCAGCAGCTTAGGGGGACAGGGAGAATCACCCCTCCACTTT. The J gene is TRBJ1-6, the V gene TRBV7-6; 9 nucleotides line up with TRBD1. The CDR3 loop spans 15 amino acids. V lost 1 base and J lost 10; bases outside the gene matches: 5. In germline, CDR1 is SGHVS, CDR2 FNYEAQ.

The V gene is TRBV2, the J gene TRBJ1-4; D is perhaps TRBD1 (5 bases). V was shortened by 2 bases and J by 7 bases, with 5 bases between the two germline ends. Germline V CDR1 and CDR2: SNHLY, FYNNEI. The CDR3 consists of 12 residues. This CDR3 reads CASSERGEKLFF. CDR3 nucleotide sequence: TGTGCCAGCAGTGAAAGGGGTGAAAAACTGTTTTTT. The variable domain in full, with the rest retrieved from reference TRBV2 and TRBJ1-4, is EPEVTQTPSHQVTQMGQEVILRCVPISNHLYFYWYRQILGQKVEFLVSFYNNEISEKSEIFDDQFSVERPDGSNFTLKIRSTKLEDSAMYFCASSERGEKLFFGSGTQLSVL.

The gene calls are TRBV19 and TRBJ1-4; 9 bases fit TRBD1. V was pared by 5 bases and J by 7 bases, with 11 bases of the junction left unmatched. Germline assignment: CDR1 LNHDA and CDR2 SQIVND (reference sequence). The CDR3 sequence is 16 residues long. The CDR3 sequence: CASSYGTGTGSEKLFF. CDR3 nucleotide sequence: TGTGCCAGTAGTTATGGGACCGGGACAGGGTCTGAAAAACTGTTTTTT.

The V gene is TRBV11-3, the J gene TRBJ2-7, with D possibly TRBD2 on 6 matching bases. The V end lost 0 bases, the J end lost 3 bases, and 15 bases lay between the germline ends. CDR1 is SGHNT, CDR2 YENEEA, per germline. The CDR3 sequence is 16 residues long. CDR3 nucleotides: TGTGCCAGCAGCTTAGATCGTGGTCGGGAGTTCTACGAGCAGTACTTC. Its translation is CASSLDRGREFYEQYF.

This clone appeared a single time. The chain couples TRBV30 to TRBJ2-1; D may be TRBD2 (5 bases). V gave up 0 bases and J gave up 10 bases, with 13 bases separating them. The germline V gene has CDR1 GTSNPN and CDR2 SVGIG (reference sequence). This CDR3 region has 13 residues. The CDR3 sequence: CAWSVIPDFEQFF. The CDR3 coding sequence is TGTGCCTGGAGTGTAATACCGGACTTCGAGCAGTTCTTC.

This chain connects TRBV27 to TRBJ2-3; D may be TRBD2 (7 bases). The CDR3 loop spans 15 amino acids. V shed 2 bases and J shed 4 bases, with 13 bases lying between them. CDR1 MNHEY and CDR2 SMNVEV come from the germline V gene (reference sequence). This CDR3 reads CASSLTGGRADTQYF. CDR3 coding DNA: TGTGCCAGCAGTTTAACGGGGGGCAGGGCAGATACGCAGTATTTT.

The rearrangement joins TRBV5-8 to TRBJ1-4, with D possibly TRBD1 on 5 matching bases. The CDR3 is 16 residues long. V gave up 3 bases and J gave up 6 bases, with 18 bases separating them. CDR1 and CDR2 from the germline V gene are SGHTS and YDEGEE. The CDR3 DNA reads TGTGCCAGCAGCTCCCCGGCCAGGGCAATAGATGAAAAACTGTTTTTT. This gives the protein CASSSPARAIDEKLFF. Combining the CDR3 with reference TRBV5-8 and TRBJ1-4 gives the whole variable domain EAGVTQSPTHLIKTRGQQATLRCSPISGHTSVYWYQQALGLGLQFLLWYDEGEERNRGNFPPRFSGRQFPNYSSELNVNALELEDSALYLCASSSPARAIDEKLFFGSGTQLSVL.

The chain recombines TRBV5-1 with TRBJ1-2; D gene uncertain. This CDR3 has 12 amino acids. The ends were cut back, 4 bases at V and 5 bases at J, with 9 bases in the middle. Germline CDR1 reads SGHRS; CDR2 reads YFSETQ. The CDR3 sequence is CASSASGYGYTF. Here the CDR3 DNA reads TGCGCCAGCAGCGCCTCGGGTTATGGCTACACCTTC. The full variable domain, its missing parts supplied by reference TRBV5-1 and TRBJ1-2, is KAGVTQTPRYLIKTRGQQVTLSCSPISGHRSVSWYQQTPGQGLQFLFEYFSETQRNKGNFPGRFSGRQFSNSRSEMNVSTLELGDSALYLCASSASGYGYTFGSGTRLTVV.

This clone was recorded once. The gene calls are TRBV5-4 and TRBJ2-3; a possible D gene is TRBD2 (6 bases). CDR3 length equals 15 residues. The germline V gene encodes CDR1 SGHNT and CDR2 YYREEE (reference sequence). V lost 5 bases and J lost 0, with 13 bases in between. CDR3 DNA: TGTGCCAGCAGTATGATAGCGGCTAGCACAGATACGCAGTATTTT. Translation: CASSMIAASTDTQYF.

The CDR3 protein is CASSRGTGMNTGELFF. CDR3 DNA sequence: TGTGCCAGCAGCCGAGGGACAGGCATGAACACCGGGGAGCTGTTTTTT. The chain carries TRBV3-1 (or the pseudogene TRBV3-2) and TRBJ2-2, with 8 positions matching TRBD1. With 4 bases clipped from V and 1 base from J, the junction kept 5 bases outside the gene matches. The germline CDR1 and CDR2 sequences are LGHDT and YNNKEL (reference sequence). The CDR3 sequence is 16 residues long.

The J gene is TRBJ2-2, the V gene TRBV5-1, with 8 bases aligning to TRBD2. Germline CDR1 reads SGHRS; CDR2 reads YFSETQ. CDR3 size: 14 residues. V shed 4 bases, J shed 6 bases, and the junction held 5 bases outside the gene matches. The CDR3 region has the DNA TGCGCCAGCAGCCCCGGGGGGGCGTCCGGGGAGCTGTTTTTT. It codes for CASSPGGASGELFF. Drawing the rest from reference TRBV5-1 and TRBJ2-2, the complete variable domain is KAGVTQTPRYLIKTRGQQVTLSCSPISGHRSVSWYQQTPGQGLQFLFEYFSETQRNKGNFPGRFSGRQFSNSRSEMNVSTLELGDSALYLCASSPGGASGELFFGEGSRLTVL.

DNA of the CDR3: TGTGCCAGCAGCGAACAGGGTCGGGGGGAGCAGTTCTTC. The encoded protein is CASSEQGRGEQFF. The J gene is TRBJ2-1, the V gene TRBV2; D is possibly TRBD1 or TRBD2 (6 bases each). This CDR3 region has 13 residues. V was shortened by 6 bases and J by 10 bases, with 16 bases between the two germline ends. Germline CDR1 is SNHLY and CDR2 is FYNNEI.

The V call is TRBV29-1, the J call TRBJ2-5; 10 positions agree with TRBD2. With V trimmed by 4 bases and J by 4 bases, 3 bases remained unmatched. The CDR3 sequence is 13 residues long. The germline V gene encodes CDR1 SQVTM and CDR2 ANQGSEA. Here the CDR3 reads CSVGGLAPETQYF. The DNA for the CDR3 is TGCAGCGTTGGGGGACTAGCGCCAGAGACCCAGTACTTC. The variable domain in full, completed from reference TRBV29-1 and TRBJ2-5, reads SAVISQKPSRDICQRGTSLTIQCQVDSQVTMMFWYRQQPGQSLTLIATANQGSEATYESGFVIDKFPISRPNLTFSTLTVSNMSPEDSSIYLCSVGGLAPETQYFGPGTRLLVL.

J is TRBJ2-7 and V is TRBV15; 9 bases map to TRBD1. V trimming: 1 base; J trimming: 3 bases; junction bases outside the gene matches: 4. The CDR3 spans 15 residues. Germline CDR1 LNHNV, CDR2 YYDKDF (reference sequence). CDR3 region: CATSRGTGDLYEQYF. CDR3 DNA: TGTGCCACCAGCAGAGGGACAGGGGACCTCTACGAGCAGTACTTC.

CDR3 nucleotide sequence: TGTGCCAGCAGCCAAAATACAGGGAAATATGAGCAGTACTTC. Protein: CASSQNTGKYEQYF. The chain recombines TRBV7-9 with TRBJ2-7; tentative D call: TRBD1 (6 bases). Looked up from germline, CDR1 is SEHNR and CDR2 is FQNEAQ (reference sequence). The CDR3 sequence is 14 residues long. V lost 5 bases, J lost 7 bases, and 18 bases lay in between.

This chain uses TRBV6-2 or TRBV6-3 with TRBJ2-7; a weak D match, TRBD2 (5 bases). With 6 bases removed from V and 6 bases from J, the gap between germline ends came to 15 bases. The CDR3 is 13 residues long. In germline, CDR1 is MNHEY, CDR2 SVGEGT. The CDR3 loop is CASSQGWSGEQYF. The CDR3 DNA sequence: TGTGCCAGCAGCCAAGGTTGGAGCGGCGAGCAGTACTTC.

The chain joins TRBV5-4 to TRBJ2-2; 7 nucleotides agree with TRBD2. V dropped 2 bases and J dropped 2; count of bases not matched to a gene: 3. Looked up from germline, CDR1 is SGHNT and CDR2 is YYREEE (reference sequence). The CDR3 length is 15 residues. DNA for the CDR3: TGTGCCAGCAGCTTAGCGGGACTAAACACCGGGGAGCTGTTTTTT. It encodes CASSLAGLNTGELFF.

The rearrangement links TRBV2 to TRBJ2-5; 7 bases line up with TRBD2. V gave up 6 bases and J gave up 9 bases; unmatched junction bases: 10. From germline, CDR1 is SNHLY and CDR2 FYNNEI. CDR3 length: 13 amino acids. DNA of the CDR3: TGTGCCAGCAGAGCTGGGGGGGAGGTACCCCAGTACTTC. Its protein is CASRAGGEVPQYF.